The next 8 T cell receptor beta chains were all read from a single sample in a study of blood T cell repertoires in COVID-19. TCRdb's table, derived via immunoSEQ multiplex PCR, lists solely in-frame clones and lacks some. Of 140,000 to 150,000 clones listed, around 80% are singletons. Sequenced sample: peripheral blood. The receptors originated from a human donor in a cohort sampled during active COVID-19.

The chain couples TRBV6-5 to TRBJ1-5, with TRBD1 matching over 8 bases. V shed 4 bases and J 7 bases; nucleotides not matched to a gene: 9. CDR3 length equals 15 residues. Looked up from germline, CDR1 is MNHEY and CDR2 is SVGAGI. Here the CDR3 reads CASSWSGQGSQPQHF. For the CDR3, the DNA is TGTGCCAGCAGTTGGAGTGGACAGGGCAGCCAGCCCCAGCATTTT.

The chain links TRBV18 to TRBJ2-1; TRBD2 aligns across 9 bases. Germline values: CDR1 KGHSH, CDR2 LQKENI. The V and J ends lost 3 bases and 7 bases, in that order; junction bases with no gene match: 10. This CDR3 contains 16 residues. CDR3 nucleotide sequence: TGTGCCAGCTCACCGACCTTAGCGGGGGCGGGTAATGAGCAGTTCTTC. Its protein is CASSPTLAGAGNEQFF.

The chain combines TRBV4-2 with TRBJ2-1, with 7 nucleotides matching TRBD2. The CDR3 contains 16 residues. The ends lost 4 bases at V and 1 base at J; junction bases unmatched: 7. Per the germline V gene, CDR1 is LGHNA and CDR2 is YNFKEQ. Written as DNA, the CDR3 is TGTGCCAGCAGCCCGTACGGCGGGGGTTCCTACAATGAGCAGTTCTTC. It specifies CASSPYGGGSYNEQFF.

V usage is TRBV14 and J usage is TRBJ1-4, with D perhaps matching TRBD1 (6 bases). Deletions cut 5 bases from V and 4 bases from J, with 14 bases between. In germline, CDR1 is SGHDN, CDR2 FVKESK. This CDR3 contains 15 residues. The CDR3 bases are TGTGCCAGCAGCACCTACAGGGCCTATAATGAAAAACTGTTTTTT. This translates into CASSTYRAYNEKLFF.

The CDR3 loop reads CASSEGVGTISPLHF. CDR3 DNA sequence: TGTGCCAGCAGTGAAGGGGTGGGGACTATTTCTCCCCTCCACTTT. This chain links TRBV6-4 with TRBJ1-6; D is possibly TRBD1 (5 bases). V was trimmed by 3 bases and J by 13 bases, leaving 19 bases between them. CDR3 length: 15 amino acids. Germline lookup yields CDR1 MRHNA and CDR2 SNTAGT.

The J gene is TRBJ1-2, the V gene TRBV9, with D possibly being TRBD1 (5 bases). This CDR3 has 14 amino acids. Trimming took 0 bases from V and 1 from J, leaving 7 bases between them. Germline assignment: CDR1 SGDLS and CDR2 YYNGEE. CDR3 sequence: CASSVGGNNYGYTF. The CDR3 DNA follows: TGTGCCAGCAGCGTAGGGGGCAATAACTATGGCTACACCTTC. The full variable domain, rest sourced from reference TRBV9 and TRBJ1-2, is DSGVTQTPKHLITATGQRVTLRCSPRSGDLSVYWYQQSLDQGLQFLIQYYNGEERAKGNILERFSAQQFPDLHSELNLSSLELGDSALYFCASSVGGNNYGYTFGSGTRLTVV.

The chain couples TRBV7-2 to TRBJ2-5, with D possibly TRBD1 on 6 matching bases. V was pared by 9 bases and J by 5 bases, with 19 bases between. The CDR3 consists of 14 residues. Germline CDR1 SGHTA, CDR2 FQGNSA. DNA for the CDR3: TGTGCCAGTGGAGACAGGATGTCGTTTGAGACCCAGTACTTC. It specifies CASGDRMSFETQYF.

The chain carries TRBV23-1 and TRBJ1-4; 7 bases map to TRBD1. TRBV23-1 has ORF status, its function being uncertain. The CDR3 runs 17 residues. Trimming removed 5 bases from V and 3 bases from J; junction bases left unmatched: 12. The CDR3 protein is CASSYQAPGQPNEKLFF. The CDR3 region has the DNA TGCGCCAGCAGTTATCAAGCCCCGGGACAGCCTAATGAAAAACTGTTTTTT.